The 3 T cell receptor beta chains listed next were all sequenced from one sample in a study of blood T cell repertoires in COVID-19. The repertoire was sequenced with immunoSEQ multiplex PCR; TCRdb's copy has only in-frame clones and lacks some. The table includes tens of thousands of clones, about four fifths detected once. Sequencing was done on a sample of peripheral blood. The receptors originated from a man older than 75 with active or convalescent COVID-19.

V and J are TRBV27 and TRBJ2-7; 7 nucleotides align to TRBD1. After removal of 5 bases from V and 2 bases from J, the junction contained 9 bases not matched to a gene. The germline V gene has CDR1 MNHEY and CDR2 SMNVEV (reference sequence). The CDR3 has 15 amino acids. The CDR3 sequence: CASSRGRQGPYEQYF. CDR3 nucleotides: TGTGCCAGCAGTAGGGGCCGACAGGGACCCTACGAGCAGTACTTC.

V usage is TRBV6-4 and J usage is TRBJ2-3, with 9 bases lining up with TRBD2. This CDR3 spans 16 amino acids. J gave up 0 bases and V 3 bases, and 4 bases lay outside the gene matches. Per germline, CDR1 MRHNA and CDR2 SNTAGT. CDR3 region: CASSEGTSHSTDTQYF. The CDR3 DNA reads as TGTGCCAGCAGTGAGGGGACTAGCCATAGCACAGATACGCAGTATTTT.

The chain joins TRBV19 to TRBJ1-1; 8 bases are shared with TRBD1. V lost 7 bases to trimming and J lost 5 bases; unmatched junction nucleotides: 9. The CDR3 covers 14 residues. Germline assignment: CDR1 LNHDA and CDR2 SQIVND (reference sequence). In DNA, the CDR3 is TGTGCCAGTACGGGACAGGCTTTACGAACTGAAGCTTTCTTT. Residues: CASTGQALRTEAFF.